The 2 T cell receptor beta chains listed next were all sequenced from one sample in a study of blood T cell repertoires in COVID-19. Method: immunoSEQ multiplex PCR; TCRdb's copy keeps in-frame clones and lacks some. The sample consists of 250,000 to 350,000 clones, 75% to 95% of them appearing once. What was sequenced was peripheral blood. Receptors originate from a woman aged 25 to 39 with COVID-19, enrolled during active disease.

This rearrangement joins TRBV9 to TRBJ2-3, with 8 bases that match TRBD2. The CDR3 totals 15 residues. The V segment lost 0 bases and the J segment 2 bases; nucleotides outside the gene matches: 2. Germline V gene sequence: CDR1 SGDLS, CDR2 YYNGEE. Written as DNA, the CDR3 is TGTGCCAGCAGCGTAGCGGGGGGGTACACAGATACGCAGTATTTT. Its translation is CASSVAGGYTDTQYF.

CDR3 region: CATPGVGARETQYF. The CDR3 coding sequence is TGTGCCACCCCCGGGGTGGGGGCGCGAGAGACCCAGTACTTC. The V and J genes are TRBV10-3 and TRBJ2-5, with D perhaps TRBD1 (6 bases). V was clipped by 10 bases and J by 4 bases, with 19 bases between them. This CDR3 contains 14 residues. Germline values: CDR1 ENHRY, CDR2 SYGVKD.